What follows is one T cell receptor (beta chain) and its context. The CDR3 loop spans 14 amino acids. J was trimmed by 5 bases and V by 1 base; bases with no gene match: 4. Germline V gene sequence: CDR1 LGHNA, CDR2 YSLEER. This table comes from immunoSEQ multiplex PCR, and its TCRdb copy is limited to in-frame clones, with some not included. The sample carries 62,000 or so clones, 70% to 85% recorded once. The data were taken from a study of radiotherapy plus CTLA-4 blockade in lung cancer. This chain links TRBV4-3 with TRBJ2-5; TRBD2 matches at 7 bases. This specimen consisted of peripheral blood, obtained from a patient treated with radiotherapy plus ipilimumab. The TCR comes from a human donor with non-small cell lung cancer who had a complete response to radiotherapy plus ipilimumab. The CDR3 loop reads CASSQGPGGETQYF. The CDR3 coding sequence is TGCGCCAGCAGCCAAGGGCCCGGGGGGGAGACCCAGTACTTC.